Below are 25 T cell receptor beta chains sequenced from a single sample in a study of T cell responses to AZD1222 COVID-19 vaccine. The repertoire was sequenced with immunoSEQ multiplex PCR; TCRdb's copy has only in-frame clones and lacks some. This sample has about 170,000 clones, with approximately 92% found just once. Sequencing used peripheral blood, obtained on day 0 of AZD1222 vaccination. These TCRs come from an adult in good health.

The chain links TRBV18 to TRBJ1-1; a weak D match, TRBD1 (5 bases). Trimming shortened V by 6 bases and J by 4 bases, and 15 bases separated the two germline ends. Germline V gene data show CDR1 as KGHSH and CDR2 as LQKENI. The CDR3 contains 14 residues. The chain's CDR3 is CASSRRAESTEAFF. CDR3 in DNA: TGTGCCAGCTCTCGCAGGGCGGAGAGCACTGAAGCTTTCTTT.

The rearrangement uses TRBV5-1 and TRBJ1-1, with no clear D. Germline V CDR1 and CDR2: SGHRS, YFSETQ. V shed 3 bases and J shed 3 bases, with 12 bases lying between them. The CDR3 sequence is 14 residues long. The CDR3 reads CASSSPTEYTEAFF. The CDR3 DNA reads as TGCGCCAGCAGCTCCCCGACCGAGTACACTGAAGCTTTCTTT.

This chain joins TRBV14 and TRBJ1-2; 8 bases match TRBD1. CDR1 is SGHDN, CDR2 FVKESK, per germline. The CDR3 totals 14 residues. Trimming at V came to 1 base and at J to 4 bases, leaving 2 bases not matched to a gene. As DNA, the CDR3 is TGTGCCAGCAGCCAAGGGGACAGGATCTATGGCTACACCTTC. This encodes CASSQGDRIYGYTF.

This chain joins TRBV19 and TRBJ1-5; no clear D. V dropped 4 bases and J dropped 2 bases, with 9 bases sitting between them. The CDR3 consists of 14 residues. Per the germline V gene, CDR1 is LNHDA and CDR2 is SQIVND (reference sequence). The CDR3 loop is CASSTIGGNQPQHF. Written as DNA, the CDR3 is TGTGCCAGTAGTACTATTGGGGGCAATCAGCCCCAGCATTTT.

The chain couples TRBV9 to TRBJ2-3; TRBD2 matches 8 bases. With V trimmed by 0 bases and J by 10 bases, 13 bases remained unmatched. The CDR3 totals 16 residues. CDR1 is SGDLS, CDR2 YYNGEE, per germline. CDR3 in amino acids: CASSVVGTRGTGAQYF. CDR3 bases: TGTGCCAGCAGCGTAGTGGGGACTAGGGGGACGGGGGCGCAGTATTTT.

The chain recombines TRBV18 with TRBJ2-2; D uncertain. Germline CDR1 reads KGHSH; CDR2 reads LQKENI. The CDR3 sequence is 12 residues long. Trimming took 6 bases from V and 4 from J, leaving 6 bases between them. The CDR3 DNA reads TGTGCCAGCTCTGTGGGCACCGGGGAGCTGTTTTTT. This translates into CASSVGTGELFF.

This clone has only one observation. The chain uses TRBV19 and TRBJ2-6; D not resolved. V lost 7 bases and J lost 0, with 4 bases in between. This CDR3 is built from 13 residues. The germline gives CDR1 LNHDA, CDR2 SQIVND (reference sequence). The CDR3 is CASTGSGANVLTF. CDR3 coding DNA: TGTGCCAGTACGGGCTCTGGGGCCAACGTCCTGACTTTC.

This rearrangement joins TRBV6-1 to TRBJ1-3; no firm D call. The length of the CDR3 is 15 residues. CDR1 and CDR2 from the germline V gene are MNHNS and SASEGT. The V and J ends lost 2 bases and 7 bases respectively, with 15 bases between them. The CDR3: CASSERWGNLNTIYF. In DNA form, the CDR3 reads TGTGCCAGCAGTGAAAGGTGGGGTAACCTGAACACCATATATTTT.

The rearrangement uses TRBV18 and TRBJ2-1; the D gene is possibly TRBD1 (5 bases). The V and J ends lost 1 base and 8 bases respectively, with 12 bases between them. This CDR3 region has 14 residues. Germline V gene sequence: CDR1 KGHSH, CDR2 LQKENI. Written as DNA, the CDR3 is TGTGCCAGCTCACCACAGGGTAGGGGCTATGAGCAGTTCTTC. This codes for CASSPQGRGYEQFF. Full variable domain (outside the CDR3, taken from reference TRBV18 and TRBJ2-1): NAGVMQNPRHLVRRRGQEARLRCSPMKGHSHVYWYRQLPEEGLKFMVYLQKENIIDESGMPKERFSAEFPKEGPSILRIQQVVRGDSAAYFCASSPQGRGYEQFFGPGTRLTVL.

This clone was observed once. This rearrangement joins TRBV7-3 to TRBJ2-5; TRBD1 matches 9 bases. Losses at the gene ends were 5 bases for V and 4 bases for J; bases not matched to a gene: 8. The CDR3 is 15 residues long. Germline CDR1 and CDR2: SGHTA and FQGTGA. The CDR3 DNA follows: TGTGCCAGCAGCCCAAAACAGACAGGGGGAGAGACCCAGTACTTC. Amino acid sequence: CASSPKQTGGETQYF.

The V call is TRBV24-1, the J call TRBJ1-2; TRBD1 aligns across 7 bases. Germline V gene lookup returns CDR1 KGHDR and CDR2 SFDVKD. There are 13 residues in the CDR3. J gave up 7 bases and V 4 bases, and 5 bases lay outside the gene matches. DNA of the CDR3: TGTGCCACCAGTGACCGACAGGGAGCTGGCTACACCTTC. Its protein product is CATSDRQGAGYTF.

This clone was recorded only once. The rearrangement joins TRBV5-5 to TRBJ2-7, with a tentative D call TRBD2 (6 bases). Looked up from germline, CDR1 is SGHKS and CDR2 is YYEKEE (reference sequence). The CDR3 contains 12 residues. Trimming took off 2 bases at V and 4 bases at J, with 7 bases between the two ends. The CDR3 bases are TGTGCCAGCAGCTTTCGGGGGTACGAGCAGTACTTC. It codes for CASSFRGYEQYF.

This clone came up once. The J gene is TRBJ2-5, the V gene TRBV9; D could derive from TRBD1 or TRBD2 (5 bases each). Per the germline V gene, CDR1 is SGDLS and CDR2 is YYNGEE. The CDR3 covers 15 residues. Trimming removed 4 bases at V and 2 bases at J, with 15 bases between. The CDR3 sequence is CASSHTVREQETQYF. The CDR3 DNA reads as TGTGCCAGCAGCCACACAGTCAGGGAGCAAGAGACCCAGTACTTC.

This clone came up a few times. V gene TRBV9 combines with J gene TRBJ1-3; 11 bases are shared with TRBD1. The CDR3 is made up of 17 amino acids. CDR1 is SGDLS, CDR2 YYNGEE, per germline. Losses at the gene ends were 4 bases for V and 1 base for J; bases not matched to a gene: 7. CDR3 DNA: TGTGCCAGCAGCTCAAGGACAGGGGGCTTTTCTGGAAACACCATATATTTT. Amino acid sequence: CASSSRTGGFSGNTIYF.

As concerns this clone: The same CDR3 is also encoded by other DNA sequences in this sample. V is TRBV12-3 or TRBV12-4 and J is TRBJ1-5; D is perhaps TRBD1 (5 bases). The V end lost 3 bases, the J end lost 9 bases, and 6 bases lay between the germline ends. The CDR3 runs 11 residues. The CDR3 bases are TGTGCCAGCAGTTTGGGGGGGCCCCAGCATTTT. Translating it yields CASSLGGPQHF.

The V call is TRBV29-1, the J call TRBJ1-2; no firm D call. V gave up 4 bases and J gave up 7 bases, with 7 bases separating them. Germline CDR1 SQVTM, CDR2 ANQGSEA. The CDR3 is 10 amino acids. CDR3 amino acids: CSVGDGGYTF. Written as DNA, the CDR3 is TGCAGCGTTGGGGATGGTGGCTACACCTTC.

This sequence joins TRBV5-6 and TRBJ2-5; D not certain. CDR3 size: 11 residues. V was cut by 2 bases and J by 5 bases, with 4 bases left in between. In germline, CDR1 is SGHDT, CDR2 YYEEEE. DNA for the CDR3: TGTGCCAGCAGCTTCCAGGAGACCCAGTACTTC. Encoded protein: CASSFQETQYF.

V usage is TRBV19 and J usage is TRBJ2-1, with 10 positions matching TRBD2. V shed 3 bases, J shed 2 bases, and the junction held 4 bases outside the gene matches. Germline V CDR1 and CDR2: LNHDA, SQIVND (reference sequence). The CDR3 spans 16 residues. CDR3 DNA sequence: TGTGCCAGTAGTATTGGCGGACTAGCGGCCTACAATGAGCAGTTCTTC. It translates to CASSIGGLAAYNEQFF. The variable domain in full, completed from reference TRBV19 and TRBJ2-1, reads DGGITQSPKYLFRKEGQNVTLSCEQNLNHDAMYWYRQDPGQGLRLIYYSQIVNDFQKGDIAEGYSVSREKKESFPLTVTSAQKNPTAFYLCASSIGGLAAYNEQFFGPGTRLTVL.

V usage is TRBV6-5 and J usage is TRBJ1-5, with TRBD1 identical over 7 bases. This CDR3 contains 15 residues. The trim removed 6 bases at V and 4 bases at J, leaving 9 bases unmatched. Germline CDR1 and CDR2: MNHEY and SVGAGI. The CDR3 is CASSSDRSTNQPQHF. In DNA, the CDR3 is TGTGCCAGCAGCTCGGACAGGTCCACTAATCAGCCCCAGCATTTT.

The gene calls are TRBV19 and TRBJ1-2, with D possibly matching TRBD1 (6 bases). The V gene's germline CDR1 is LNHDA and CDR2 SQIVND (reference sequence). Trimming took off 5 bases at V and 7 bases at J, with 14 bases between the two ends. The CDR3 is 13 amino acids. Here the CDR3 reads CASSQQGVGGYTF. DNA for the CDR3: TGTGCCAGTAGTCAACAGGGTGTTGGTGGCTACACCTTC.

V gene TRBV3-1 (or the pseudogene TRBV3-2) combines with J gene TRBJ2-7, with 8 bases lining up with TRBD2. Trimming took 8 bases from V and 5 from J; bases not matched to a gene: 14. The CDR3 totals 15 residues. The germline gives CDR1 LGHDT, CDR2 YNNKEL (reference sequence). The CDR3 DNA follows: TGTGCCAGCGGCTTCCGGGGGGGCCAGGTTCACGAGCAGTACTTC. This codes for CASGFRGGQVHEQYF.

The chain employs TRBV29-1 and TRBJ2-7; TRBD2 matches 10 bases. V trimming: 7 bases; J trimming: 5 bases; junction bases outside the gene matches: 14. In germline, CDR1 is SQVTM, CDR2 ANQGSEA. The CDR3 runs to 15 residues. The CDR3 loop reads CSARGSGTSANEQYF. In DNA form, the CDR3 reads TGCAGCGCCAGGGGGAGCGGGACTAGCGCCAACGAGCAGTACTTC.

CDR3 protein: CASSLGNYNEQFF. As DNA, the CDR3 is TGTGCCAGCAGCTTAGGCAACTACAATGAGCAGTTCTTC. This chain joins TRBV11-3 and TRBJ2-1; D not resolved. Germline-derived CDR1 and CDR2 are SGHNT and YENEEA. Trimming took off 1 base at V and 3 bases at J, with 4 bases between the two ends. This CDR3 contains 13 residues.

The count of this clone is one. The chain couples TRBV30 to TRBJ2-1; 10 nucleotides agree with TRBD2. The CDR3 sequence is 16 residues long. V shed 0 bases, J shed 6 bases, and the junction held 8 bases outside the gene matches. The germline V gene encodes CDR1 GTSNPN and CDR2 SVGIG (reference sequence). The CDR3 spells CAWSVLSGRARNEQFF. CDR3 DNA sequence: TGTGCCTGGAGTGTACTAAGCGGGAGGGCCCGCAATGAGCAGTTCTTC.

The rearrangement links TRBV3-1 (or the pseudogene TRBV3-2) to TRBJ2-3, with TRBD2 matching over 12 bases. Germline V gene sequence: CDR1 LGHDT, CDR2 YNNKEL (reference sequence). The J segment lost 5 bases and the V segment lost 6 bases, leaving 0 bases of the junction unmatched. CDR3 size: 13 residues. The CDR3 protein is CASRTSGRDTQYF. CDR3 nucleotides: TGTGCCAGCAGGACTAGCGGGAGAGATACGCAGTATTTT.